Following are 9 T cell receptor beta chains from one sample sequenced in a study of blood T cell repertoires in COVID-19. The protocol was immunoSEQ multiplex PCR, while the TCRdb copy is restricted to in-frame clones and leaves out a portion. Among around 50,000 clones, around 73% were seen once, and the ten largest hold roughly 6%. Specimen: PBMCs or T cells enriched from blood (not recorded which). These receptor sequences come from a woman aged 45-65 years with acute COVID-19.

This clone occurred a few times. The CDR3: CASSQGRQRVSSYEQYF. DNA for the CDR3: TGTGCCAGCAGCCAAGGCCGGCAGCGCGTAAGCTCCTACGAGCAGTACTTC. V gene TRBV4-2 combines with J gene TRBJ2-7; D is unclear. The germline gives CDR1 LGHNA, CDR2 YNFKEQ. V dropped 1 base and J dropped 0 bases, with 16 bases sitting between them. The CDR3 covers 17 residues.

The chain links TRBV15 to TRBJ2-3; 16 nucleotides match TRBD2. Germline V gene lookup returns CDR1 LNHNV and CDR2 YYDKDF (reference sequence). CDR3 size: 20 residues. V gave up 0 bases and J gave up 5 bases; unmatched junction bases: 11. The CDR3, as DNA: TGTGCCACCAGCAGAGATCAGAGCCCGGGACTAGCGGGGGGGCAAGATACGCAGTATTTT. This translates into CATSRDQSPGLAGGQDTQYF. The variable domain in full, completed from reference TRBV15 and TRBJ2-3, reads DAMVIQNPRYQVTQFGKPVTLSCSQTLNHNVMYWYQQKSSQAPKLLFHYYDKDFNNEADTPDNFQSRRPNTSFCFLDIRSPGLGDTAMYLCATSRDQSPGLAGGQDTQYFGPGTRLTVL.

The V and J genes are TRBV29-1 and TRBJ1-4; no clear D gene. Trimming removed 7 bases from V and 5 bases from J, with 14 bases in between. This CDR3 region has 13 residues. Germline assignment: CDR1 SQVTM and CDR2 ANQGSEA. CDR3 DNA: TGCAGCGCCGCCCTCGGGAGGAATGAAAAACTGTTTTTT. Translated: CSAALGRNEKLFF. Looking up the rest from reference TRBV29-1 and TRBJ1-4 gives the full variable domain: SAVISQKPSRDICQRGTSLTIQCQVDSQVTMMFWYRQQPGQSLTLIATANQGSEATYESGFVIDKFPISRPNLTFSTLTVSNMSPEDSSIYLCSAALGRNEKLFFGSGTQLSVL.

The chain uses TRBV5-5 and TRBJ1-2; TRBD1 matches 7 bases. Germline V gives CDR1 SGHKS, CDR2 YYEKEE (reference sequence). This CDR3 region has 13 residues. The junction had 8 bases not matched to a gene; V was cut back by 4 bases and J by 8 bases. CDR3 region: CASSQGGELGYTF. CDR3 bases: TGTGCCAGCAGCCAAGGGGGCGAGTTGGGCTACACCTTC. Drawing the rest from reference TRBV5-5 and TRBJ1-2, the complete variable domain is DAGVTQSPTHLIKTRGQQVTLRCSPISGHKSVSWYQQVLGQGPQFIFQYYEKEERGRGNFPDRFSARQFPNYSSELNVNALLLGDSALYLCASSQGGELGYTFGSGTRLTVV.

The chain employs TRBV9 and TRBJ1-4; 7 positions agree with TRBD1. CDR1 is SGDLS, CDR2 YYNGEE, per germline. V was clipped by 1 base and J by 6 bases; unmatched bases: 6. CDR3 size: 15 residues. The CDR3 DNA sequence: TGTGCCAGCAGCGTAAGAGTAGGGGGCGATGAAAAACTGTTTTTT. It specifies CASSVRVGGDEKLFF. Complete variable domain (other parts from reference TRBV9 and TRBJ1-4): DSGVTQTPKHLITATGQRVTLRCSPRSGDLSVYWYQQSLDQGLQFLIQYYNGEERAKGNILERFSAQQFPDLHSELNLSSLELGDSALYFCASSVRVGGDEKLFFGSGTQLSVL.

In regard to this clone: Other DNA sequences in this specimen translate into the identical CDR3. The CDR3 reads CASSYGTTYEQYF. CDR3 in DNA: TGTGCCAGCAGTTACGGGACAACCTACGAGCAGTACTTC. The V call is TRBV6-5, the J call TRBJ2-7; the D gene is possibly TRBD1 (6 bases). Germline lookup yields CDR1 MNHEY and CDR2 SVGAGI. The CDR3 is 13 amino acids. Trimming took off 2 bases at V and 2 bases at J, with 7 bases between the two ends.

The CDR3 sequence is CASRSQGSNTEAFF. The CDR3 region has the DNA TGCGCCAGCAGATCACAGGGGTCGAACACTGAAGCTTTCTTT. The chain combines TRBV5-1 with TRBJ1-1, with 7 bases lining up with TRBD1. Per germline, CDR1 SGHRS and CDR2 YFSETQ. The J segment lost 1 base and the V segment lost 5 bases, leaving 5 bases of the junction unmatched. The CDR3 totals 14 residues.

V is TRBV10-2 and J is TRBJ2-5; D uncertain. Germline values: CDR1 WSHSY, CDR2 SAAADI. The CDR3 runs 13 residues. V shed 6 bases and J shed 7 bases, with 15 bases lying between them. CDR3 DNA: TGCGCCAGCAGCCATGAGGTGACGGGGACCCAGTACTTC. It is translated as CASSHEVTGTQYF.

This rearrangement joins TRBV30 to TRBJ2-3; D not certain. CDR1 GTSNPN and CDR2 SVGIG come from the germline V gene (reference sequence). The CDR3 is 13 residues long. V lost 2 bases, J lost 2 bases, and 8 bases lay in between. The CDR3 region has the DNA TGTGCCTGGAGTCCTGGAGTCACAGATACGCAGTATTTT. The encoded protein is CAWSPGVTDTQYF. Full variable domain (rest looked up from reference TRBV30 and TRBJ2-3): SQTIHQWPATLVQPVGSPLSLECTVEGTSNPNLYWYRQAAGRGLQLLFYSVGIGQISSEVPQNLSASRPQDRQFILSSKKLLLSDSGFYLCAWSPGVTDTQYFGPGTRLTVL.